This T cell receptor beta chain was sequenced for a study of T cells after yellow fever vaccination (dated by TCRdb to 2018 to 2020). With respect to the entire study: Libraries from fractions with low cell numbers were prepared with the SMART-Seq v4 Ultra Low Input RNA kit. Bulk PBMC replicates and cell subsets were isolated from blood drawn at multiple timepoints before and after both primary and secondary immunization. Two healthy male donors made up the cohort, one aged 18 to 29 years and the other aged 30 to 40 years. To follow T-cell clones before and after primary and booster YFV17D yellow fever vaccination, bulk TCR alpha and beta repertoires were sequenced over time.

Findings and caveats that apply to the study as a whole: Most clones expanded after primary vaccination were re-detected after the booster (just under 97% of CD4 and approximately 85% of CD8), suggesting broad memory maintenance. The secondary T-cell response was found to be weaker but faster than the primary response, with a peak reached on day 5 rather than on day 15. Only two donors were included in the study, so the extent to which the findings can be generalized is limited. FACS-sorted repertoires could contain abundant contaminating clonotypes from the bulk population, so computational filtering was required. A small fraction of clonotypes showed up in both the CD4 and CD8 compartments, probably as a result of convergent recombination.

Including the terminal cysteine and phenylalanine, the CDR3 comprises 16 residues. The DNA shown is the 48-base CDR3, in frame from base 1. V is shortened by 0 bases, J by 1 base, and the region joining them spans 10 bases. According to the germline V gene (reference sequence), CDR1 reads WNHNN and CDR2 reads SYGVQD. What this sample's treatment or condition label stands for: live attenuated yellow fever vaccine strain. At each blood-draw timepoint, two biological replicates of bulk PBMCs were obtained. PBMCs were isolated from peripheral blood using a standard Ficoll-Paque protocol. RNA was extracted with TriZol from bulk PBMCs, CD4 and CD8 fractions, and dextramer-positive and dextramer-negative fractions. TCR cDNA was made using 5'RACE template switching, a step that added a universal primer site and unique molecular identifiers. Priming for cDNA synthesis came from both the TCR alpha and TCR beta constant segments. Libraries were amplified in two PCR steps, with sample barcodes and sequencing adapters added in the second step. Sequencing of the libraries was done on either Illumina HiSeq 2500 (2x100 bp) or NovaSeq (2x150 bp). In the source study's methods: Demultiplexing of reads and collapsing into UMI consensus sequences were performed with MIGEC, and V(D)J alignment was carried out with MiXCR. Vaccine-responding clonotypes were defined with edgeR using replicate PBMC samples, requiring FDR below 0.01 and a log2 fold change above 5 up to day 15. Bulk clonotypes were assigned CD4 or CD8 identity according to which sequenced CD4 or CD8 repertoire held them at higher abundance. TCRdb passed the public sequencing reads through fastp at Q25 and MiXCR, retaining productive beta sequences. Every entry covers one CDR3 protein and lists the most common genes and DNA from its rows. TCRdb's processing, not the study's, gives the V and J calls here. In all, the sample holds about 350,000 distinct CDR3 sequences, and 7% to 9% of those were seen once. The ten largest make up around 17% of the sample.

As to this clonotype: The specificity of this receptor is unknown. Base qualities are not provided; no much larger clone lies one nucleotide away.

The material was PBMCs, obtained about 41 days after the first yellow fever vaccination. The origin of this receptor is a man younger than 30 who received the YFV17D yellow fever vaccine. The chain is made from TRBV10-1 and TRBJ2-1, with no confidently assigned D gene. CDR3 reads: CASSESTGKSYNEQFF. The sequence in DNA is TGCGCCAGCAGTGAGTCGACTGGCAAATCCTACAATGAGCAGTTCTTC.